These 4 T cell receptor beta chains came from one sample sequenced in a study of OX40 agonist ivuxolimab in advanced cancers. Some clones are missing from TCRdb's copy, which holds only in-frame ones; the method was immunoSEQ multiplex PCR. The table has around 100,000 clones, about 91% seen once. The sequencing used CD4+ or CD8+ T cells sorted from blood, collected in a trial of the OX40 agonist ivuxolimab. The receptors stem from an adult with an advanced solid tumor such as melanoma, head and neck, liver or kidney cancer.

The chain has TRBV5-1 and TRBJ2-3; 7 bases align to TRBD2. J was trimmed by 3 bases and V by 4 bases; bases with no gene match: 8. The CDR3 consists of 15 residues. Germline lookup yields CDR1 SGHRS and CDR2 YFSETQ. CDR3 nucleotides: TGCGCCAGCAGCCTGCTTGGCGGGAGTACAGATACGCAGTATTTT. Protein: CASSLLGGSTDTQYF.

The V gene is TRBV9, the J gene TRBJ2-6, with D unclear. This CDR3 has 18 amino acids. Germline V lookup: CDR1 SGDLS, CDR2 YYNGEE. The germline V and J ends were trimmed by 2 bases and 1 base, with 16 bases remaining between them. CDR3 in DNA: TGTGCCAGCAGCGTTAACCTCCCTGGTCTTTCTGGGGCCAACGTCCTGACTTTC. The encoded protein is CASSVNLPGLSGANVLTF. Full variable domain (outside the CDR3, taken from reference TRBV9 and TRBJ2-6): DSGVTQTPKHLITATGQRVTLRCSPRSGDLSVYWYQQSLDQGLQFLIQYYNGEERAKGNILERFSAQQFPDLHSELNLSSLELGDSALYFCASSVNLPGLSGANVLTFGAGSRLTVL.

Only one count was recorded for this clone. The CDR3 DNA sequence: TGCGCCAGCAGCCCGCAGGGCGTCGCAACTAATGAAAAACTGTTTTTT. As protein: CASSPQGVATNEKLFF. This chain links TRBV5-1 with TRBJ1-4; maybe TRBD1 (5 bases). From germline, CDR1 is SGHRS and CDR2 YFSETQ. The CDR3 has 16 residues. V shed 4 bases and J shed 0 bases, with 13 bases lying between them. Together with reference TRBV5-1 and TRBJ1-4, the CDR3 gives the full variable domain: KAGVTQTPRYLIKTRGQQVTLSCSPISGHRSVSWYQQTPGQGLQFLFEYFSETQRNKGNFPGRFSGRQFSNSRSEMNVSTLELGDSALYLCASSPQGVATNEKLFFGSGTQLSVL.

This chain connects TRBV6-1 to TRBJ1-5; 8 bases agree with TRBD1. Germline lookup yields CDR1 MNHNS and CDR2 SASEGT. The CDR3 runs 15 residues. V lost 6 bases and J lost 4; bases outside the gene matches: 8. CDR3 DNA: TGTGCCAGCAGGGGGCAAGGGACAGGAAATCAGCCCCAGCATTTT. It translates to CASRGQGTGNQPQHF.